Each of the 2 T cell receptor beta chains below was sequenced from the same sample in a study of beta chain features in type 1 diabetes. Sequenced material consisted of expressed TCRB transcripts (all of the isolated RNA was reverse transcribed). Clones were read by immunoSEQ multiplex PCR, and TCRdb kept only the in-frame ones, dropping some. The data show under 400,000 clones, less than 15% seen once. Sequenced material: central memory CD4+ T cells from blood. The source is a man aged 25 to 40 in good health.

CDR3 in amino acids: CSVDGTGGYTF. The CDR3, as DNA: TGCAGCGTTGATGGGACAGGGGGCTACACCTTC. The chain couples TRBV29-1 to TRBJ1-2; 9 nucleotides agree with TRBD1. The CDR3 contains 11 residues. Germline-derived CDR1 and CDR2 are SQVTM and ANQGSEA. The V and J ends lost 3 bases and 8 bases, in that order; junction bases with no gene match: 1. Using reference TRBV29-1 and TRBJ1-2 for the parts outside the CDR3, the full variable domain is SAVISQKPSRDICQRGTSLTIQCQVDSQVTMMFWYRQQPGQSLTLIATANQGSEATYESGFVIDKFPISRPNLTFSTLTVSNMSPEDSSIYLCSVDGTGGYTFGSGTRLTVV.

The CDR3 region has the DNA TGTGCCAGCAGCAAGACAGGGGCTAATGAAAAACTGTTTTTT. Translation gives CASSKTGANEKLFF. The genes are TRBV2 and TRBJ1-4, with 8 bases lining up with TRBD1. The CDR3 is 14 residues long. In germline, CDR1 is SNHLY, CDR2 FYNNEI. V lost 6 bases, J lost 3 bases, and 3 bases stayed unmatched.